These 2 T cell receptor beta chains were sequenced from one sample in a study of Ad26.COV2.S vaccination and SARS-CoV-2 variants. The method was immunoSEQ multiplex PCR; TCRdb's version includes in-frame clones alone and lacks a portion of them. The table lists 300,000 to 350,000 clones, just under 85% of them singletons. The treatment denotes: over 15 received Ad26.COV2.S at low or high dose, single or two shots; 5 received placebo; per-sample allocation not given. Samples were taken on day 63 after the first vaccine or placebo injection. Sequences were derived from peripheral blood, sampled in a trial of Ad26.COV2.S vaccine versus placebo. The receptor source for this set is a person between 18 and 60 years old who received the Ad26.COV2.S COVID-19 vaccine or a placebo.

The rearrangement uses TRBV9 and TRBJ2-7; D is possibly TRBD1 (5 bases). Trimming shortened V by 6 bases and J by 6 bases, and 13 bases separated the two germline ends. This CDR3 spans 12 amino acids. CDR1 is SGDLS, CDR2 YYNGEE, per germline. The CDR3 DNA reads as TGTGCCAGCAAACGTTTGGGGCTCGAGCAGTACTTC. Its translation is CASKRLGLEQYF.

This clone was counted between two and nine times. In DNA form, the CDR3 reads TGTGCCAGCAGCCCGGGTAGCGGTTCCTACGAGCAGTACTTC. Its translation is CASSPGSGSYEQYF. The chain links TRBV9 to TRBJ2-7, with a weak D call TRBD2 (6 bases). Between the trimmed V and J ends, which lost 4 bases and 1 base, there was a span of 12 bases. Germline CDR1 and CDR2: SGDLS and YYNGEE. The length of the CDR3 is 14 residues. Looking up the rest from reference TRBV9 and TRBJ2-7 gives the full variable domain: DSGVTQTPKHLITATGQRVTLRCSPRSGDLSVYWYQQSLDQGLQFLIQYYNGEERAKGNILERFSAQQFPDLHSELNLSSLELGDSALYFCASSPGSGSYEQYFGPGTRLTVT.